These 15 T cell receptor beta chains share one sample of origin, sequenced in a study of blood T cell repertoires in COVID-19. The method was immunoSEQ multiplex PCR; TCRdb's version includes in-frame clones alone and lacks a portion of them. The table has 200,000 or so clones, over 75% seen once. Sequencing was carried out using PBMCs or T cells enriched from blood (not recorded which). The receptors stem from a woman aged 18-29 years in a cohort exposed to, infected with or recovered from COVID-19 (not recorded which).

The genes are TRBV24-1 and TRBJ2-3; no reliable D call. The germline V and J ends were trimmed by 6 bases and 4 bases, with 4 bases remaining between them. The CDR3 spans 11 residues. In germline, CDR1 is KGHDR, CDR2 SFDVKD. CDR3 nucleotide sequence: TGTGCCACCAGTTTCTCAGATACGCAGTATTTT. Translating it yields CATSFSDTQYF.

The rearrangement joins TRBV5-1 to TRBJ1-5, with 8 bases that match TRBD1. After removal of 0 bases from V and 2 bases from J, the junction contained 7 bases not matched to a gene. From germline, CDR1 is SGHRS and CDR2 YFSETQ. The length of the CDR3 is 17 residues. DNA of the CDR3: TGCGCCAGCAGCTTGGATGGACAGGGCGTAGGCAATCAGCCCCAGCATTTT. This translates into CASSLDGQGVGNQPQHF.

The V and J genes are TRBV24-1 and TRBJ1-2, with 7 bases that match TRBD1. The J segment lost 4 bases and the V segment lost 3 bases, leaving 13 bases of the junction unmatched. The germline V gene encodes CDR1 KGHDR and CDR2 SFDVKD. The CDR3 contains 17 residues. CDR3 protein: CATSDHTGDPDSYGYTF. The CDR3 DNA sequence: TGTGCCACCAGTGATCACACAGGGGACCCAGATTCCTATGGCTACACCTTC.

J is TRBJ2-6 and V is TRBV29-1; 11 positions match TRBD1. The CDR3 contains 15 residues. Trimming removed 6 bases from V and 1 base from J; junction bases left unmatched: 2. In germline, CDR1 is SQVTM, CDR2 ANQGSEA. This CDR3 is CSVGQGASGANVLTF. As DNA, the CDR3 is TGCAGCGTAGGACAGGGGGCTTCTGGGGCCAACGTCCTGACTTTC. Using reference TRBV29-1 and TRBJ2-6 for the parts outside the CDR3, the full variable domain is SAVISQKPSRDICQRGTSLTIQCQVDSQVTMMFWYRQQPGQSLTLIATANQGSEATYESGFVIDKFPISRPNLTFSTLTVSNMSPEDSSIYLCSVGQGASGANVLTFGAGSRLTVL.

The rearrangement joins TRBV7-6 to TRBJ2-7; 10 bases map to TRBD2. The V segment lost 5 bases and the J segment 3 bases; nucleotides outside the gene matches: 1. Germline CDR1 SGHVS, CDR2 FNYEAQ. This CDR3 has 13 residues. The CDR3 loop is CASSRTSGYEQYF. The CDR3 DNA follows: TGTGCCAGCAGCCGGACTAGCGGCTACGAGCAGTACTTC.

V gene TRBV6-6 combines with J gene TRBJ1-3, with D uncertain. Trimming took off 2 bases at V and 3 bases at J, with 2 bases between the two ends. CDR1 and CDR2 (germline): MNHNY, SVGAGI (reference sequence). The CDR3 runs to 12 residues. The CDR3 spells CASSYRGNTIYF. In DNA, the CDR3 is TGTGCCAGCAGTTACCGTGGAAACACCATATATTTT.

The chain recombines TRBV7-9 with TRBJ2-7; TRBD1 matches at 7 bases. Germline CDR1 reads SEHNR; CDR2 reads FQNEAQ (reference sequence). The CDR3 is 13 amino acids. With 3 bases clipped from V and 3 bases from J, the junction kept 2 bases outside the gene matches. CDR3 sequence (DNA): TGTGCCAGCAGCTTGACAGGGCTCTACGAGCAGTACTTC. Encoded protein: CASSLTGLYEQYF.

This clone appeared a few times. The genes are TRBV7-9 and TRBJ2-3, with TRBD2 as a possible D gene (5 bases). The CDR3 length is 15 residues. Germline CDR1 and CDR2: SEHNR and FQNEAQ (reference sequence). V lost 5 bases and J 5 bases, leaving 17 bases between the germline ends. CDR3 protein: CASSILPSRGDTQYF. CDR3 coding DNA: TGTGCCAGCAGCATATTGCCTAGCCGGGGAGATACGCAGTATTTT.

This clone was detected a few times. This rearrangement joins TRBV19 to TRBJ1-2; 10 bases match TRBD1. With V trimmed by 3 bases and J by 9 bases, 7 bases remained unmatched. CDR1 and CDR2 from the germline V gene are LNHDA and SQIVND (reference sequence). This CDR3 contains 14 residues. The CDR3, as DNA: TGTGCCAGTAGTATCCCCGGGACAGGGGCTAGCTACACCTTC. This translates into CASSIPGTGASYTF.

The chain recombines TRBV29-1 with TRBJ1-1; 9 nucleotides match TRBD1. The CDR3 contains 14 residues. Germline-derived CDR1 and CDR2 are SQVTM and ANQGSEA. Trimming removed 0 bases from V and 7 bases from J; junction bases left unmatched: 6. CDR3 sequence (DNA): TGCAGCGTTGAAGAAGCACAGGGGGCGGGTGAAGCTTTCTTT. Protein: CSVEEAQGAGEAFF.

The CDR3 sequence is CASSLAGLNTGELFF. The CDR3 DNA reads as TGTGCCAGCAGCTTAGCTGGACTTAACACCGGGGAGCTGTTTTTT. This chain joins TRBV11-2 and TRBJ2-2, with D perhaps TRBD2 (5 bases). Trimming took 1 base from V and 2 from J, leaving 8 bases between them. This CDR3 region has 15 residues. Germline V gene data show CDR1 as SGHAT and CDR2 as FQNNGV.

The V call is TRBV19, the J call TRBJ1-6; D is unclear. This CDR3 spans 13 amino acids. V was shortened by 7 bases and J by 9 bases, with 13 bases between the two germline ends. Germline lookup yields CDR1 LNHDA and CDR2 SQIVND (reference sequence). The CDR3 DNA reads TGTGCCAGTATGGGTCAGGAAGGTTCACCCCTCCACTTT. The encoded protein is CASMGQEGSPLHF.

J is TRBJ1-4 and V is TRBV6-4, with unresolved D. The CDR3 has 13 residues. The V gene lost 7 bases and the J gene lost 4 bases, with 10 bases spanning the gap. Germline values: CDR1 MRHNA, CDR2 SNTAGT. CDR3 sequence: CASTTGINEKLFF. CDR3 bases: TGTGCCAGCACCACGGGGATTAATGAAAAACTGTTTTTT.

This chain uses TRBV2 with TRBJ2-3; D might be TRBD2 (5 bases). Trimming left V 6 bases short and J 6 bases short, with 10 bases between. This CDR3 is built from 12 residues. Germline loops: CDR1 SNHLY, CDR2 FYNNEI. The DNA of the CDR3 is TGTGCCAGCAGCTTTGAGCGGGATACGCAGTATTTT. This gives the protein CASSFERDTQYF.

The chain's CDR3 is CASMGGELGRSYGYTF. CDR3 in DNA: TGTGCCAGCATGGGCGGGGAATTGGGAAGGTCCTATGGCTACACCTTC. V usage is TRBV25-1 and J usage is TRBJ1-2; D uncertain. With 7 bases removed from V and 4 bases from J, the gap between germline ends came to 22 bases. The CDR3 has 16 residues. Germline V gives CDR1 MGHDK, CDR2 SYGVNS.